This T cell receptor beta chain was sequenced during a study of Graves' ophthalmopathy and Graves' hyperthyroidism. Overall study findings and caveats: In blood, most expanded thyroid clonotypes above 0.001 frequency were also detected.

This clonotype was seen many times. Its antigen is as yet unknown. Amplified TCR beta CDR3 regions were obtained using RNA transcripts as template. First-round RT-PCR with HTBI primers preceded a second-round multiplex PCR. One entry per CDR3 protein results from TCRdb running MiXCR on the multiplex PCR reads. In the table there are approximately 160,000 distinct CDR3 sequences, more than 30% of which are singletons. CDR1 LGHDT and CDR2 YNNKEL come from the germline V gene (reference sequence). The CDR3 covers 13 residues. Trimming stripped 1 base from V and 4 bases from J, with 8 bases between. The receptor was isolated from a woman aged 40 to 50 with Graves' ophthalmopathy. Sequencing was carried out using peripheral blood. The J gene is TRBJ2-7, the V gene TRBV3-1, with D unclear. The CDR3 DNA reads as TGTGCCAGCAGCCAAGGGGGTGTTTACGAGCAGTACTTC. Translating it yields CASSQGGVYEQYF.